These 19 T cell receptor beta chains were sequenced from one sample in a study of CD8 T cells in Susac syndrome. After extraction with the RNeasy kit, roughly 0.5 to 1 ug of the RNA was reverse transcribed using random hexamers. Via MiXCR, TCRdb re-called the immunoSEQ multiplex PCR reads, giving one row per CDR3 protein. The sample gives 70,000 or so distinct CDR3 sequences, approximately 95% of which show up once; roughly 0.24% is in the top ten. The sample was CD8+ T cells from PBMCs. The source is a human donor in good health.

The CDR3 sequence: CASSFGQGGDGYTF. For the CDR3, the DNA is TGTGCCAGCAGCTTCGGACAGGGGGGAGATGGCTACACCTTC. V is TRBV7-9 and J is TRBJ1-2, with TRBD1 matching over 10 bases. The CDR3 is 14 residues long. CDR1 is SEHNR and CDR2 is FQNEAQ in the germline V gene (reference sequence). With V trimmed by 3 bases and J by 6 bases, 4 bases remained unmatched.

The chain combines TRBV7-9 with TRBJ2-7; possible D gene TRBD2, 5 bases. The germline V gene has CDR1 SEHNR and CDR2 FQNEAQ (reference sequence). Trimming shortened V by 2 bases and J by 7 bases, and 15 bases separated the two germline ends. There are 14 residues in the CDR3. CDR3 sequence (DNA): TGTGCCAGCAGCTTAAGCGGAGCGAGTCGGGAGCAGTACTTC. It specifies CASSLSGASREQYF. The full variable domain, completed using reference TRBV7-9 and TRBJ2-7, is DTGVSQNPRHKITKRGQNVTFRCDPISEHNRLYWYRQTLGQGPEFLTYFQNEAQLEKSRLLSDRFSAERPKGSFSTLEIQRTEQGDSAMYLCASSLSGASREQYFGPGTRLTVT.

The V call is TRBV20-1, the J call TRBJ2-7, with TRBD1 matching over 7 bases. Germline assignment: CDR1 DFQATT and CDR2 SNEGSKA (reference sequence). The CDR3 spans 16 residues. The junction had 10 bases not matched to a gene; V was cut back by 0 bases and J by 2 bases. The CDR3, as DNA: TGCAGTGCTAGAGAAGGGATGACAGGGAGACCCTACGAGCAGTACTTC. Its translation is CSAREGMTGRPYEQYF.

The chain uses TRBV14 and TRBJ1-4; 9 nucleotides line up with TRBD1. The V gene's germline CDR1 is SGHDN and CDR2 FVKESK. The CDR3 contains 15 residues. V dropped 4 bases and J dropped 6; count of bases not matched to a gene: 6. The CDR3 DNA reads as TGTGCCAGCAGCCTCGCGGGGACAGGGCATGAAAAACTGTTTTTT. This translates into CASSLAGTGHEKLFF. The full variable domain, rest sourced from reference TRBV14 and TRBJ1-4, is EAGVTQFPSHSVIEKGQTVTLRCDPISGHDNLYWYRRVMGKEIKFLLHFVKESKQDESGMPNNRFLAERTGGTYSTLKVQPAELEDSGVYFCASSLAGTGHEKLFFGSGTQLSVL.

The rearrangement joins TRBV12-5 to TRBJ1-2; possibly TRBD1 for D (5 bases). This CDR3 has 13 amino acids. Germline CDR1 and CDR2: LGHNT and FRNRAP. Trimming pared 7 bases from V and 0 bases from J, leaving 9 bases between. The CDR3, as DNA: TGTGCTAGTGCAGGGCCAGCTAACTATGGCTACACCTTC. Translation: CASAGPANYGYTF. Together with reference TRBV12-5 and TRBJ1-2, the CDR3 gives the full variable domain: DARVTQTPRHKVTEMGQEVTMRCQPILGHNTVFWYRQTMMQGLELLAYFRNRAPLDDSGMPKDRFSAEMPDATLATLKIQPSEPRDSAVYFCASAGPANYGYTFGSGTRLTVV.

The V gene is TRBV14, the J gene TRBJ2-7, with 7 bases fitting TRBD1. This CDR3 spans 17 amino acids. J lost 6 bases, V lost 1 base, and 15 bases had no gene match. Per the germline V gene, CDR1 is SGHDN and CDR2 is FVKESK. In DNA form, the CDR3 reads TGTGCCAGCAGCCAAGGGGCGACCGGGACAGAAAACGGCGAGCAGTACTTC. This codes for CASSQGATGTENGEQYF.

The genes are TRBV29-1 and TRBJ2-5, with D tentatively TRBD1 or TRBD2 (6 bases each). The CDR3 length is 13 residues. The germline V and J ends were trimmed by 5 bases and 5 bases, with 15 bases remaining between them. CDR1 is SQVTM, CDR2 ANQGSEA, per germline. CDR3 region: CSVPTGASETQYF. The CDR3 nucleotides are TGCAGCGTTCCCACGGGGGCTAGTGAGACCCAGTACTTC.

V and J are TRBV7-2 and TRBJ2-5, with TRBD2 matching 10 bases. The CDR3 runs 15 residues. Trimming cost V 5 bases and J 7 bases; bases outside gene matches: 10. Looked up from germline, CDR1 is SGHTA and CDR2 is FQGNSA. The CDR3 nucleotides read TGTGCCAGCAGCCAACTAGCGGGGCGCCCGGGGACCCAGTACTTC. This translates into CASSQLAGRPGTQYF.

The CDR3 bases are TGTGCCAGCAGCCCATCGGGACTAGCGGGGGCCGAATCCCCAGAAGGGGCCAACGTCCTGACTTTC. It translates to CASSPSGLAGAESPEGANVLTF. This chain links TRBV6-2 or TRBV6-3 with TRBJ2-6; 14 bases are shared with TRBD2. V was pared by 6 bases and J by 4 bases, with 20 bases of the junction left unmatched. CDR1 and CDR2 (germline): MNHEY, SVGEGT. CDR3 length: 22 residues.

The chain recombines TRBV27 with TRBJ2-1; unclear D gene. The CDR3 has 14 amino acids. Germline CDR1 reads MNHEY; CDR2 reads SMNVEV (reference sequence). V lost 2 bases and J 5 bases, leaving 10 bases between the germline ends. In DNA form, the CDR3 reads TGTGCCAGCAGTTTAGGTGGCATCCACAATGAGCAGTTCTTC. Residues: CASSLGGIHNEQFF.

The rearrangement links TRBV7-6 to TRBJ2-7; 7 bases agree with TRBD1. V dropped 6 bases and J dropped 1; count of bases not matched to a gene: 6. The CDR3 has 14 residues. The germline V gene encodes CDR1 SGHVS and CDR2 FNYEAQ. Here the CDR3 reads CASSHVGQSYEQYF. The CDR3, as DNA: TGTGCCAGCAGTCATGTGGGACAGTCCTACGAGCAGTACTTC. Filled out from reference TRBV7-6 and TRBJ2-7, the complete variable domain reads GAGVSQSPRYKVTKRGQDVALRCDPISGHVSLYWYRQALGQGPEFLTYFNYEAQQDKSGLPNDRFSAERPEGSISTLTIQRTEQRDSAMYRCASSHVGQSYEQYFGPGTRLTVT.

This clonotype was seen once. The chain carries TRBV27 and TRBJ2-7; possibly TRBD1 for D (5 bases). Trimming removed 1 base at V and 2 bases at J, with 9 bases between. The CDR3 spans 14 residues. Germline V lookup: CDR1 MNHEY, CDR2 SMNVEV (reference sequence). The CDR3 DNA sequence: TGTGCCAGCAGTTTATGGGGCAGTCCCTACGAGCAGTACTTC. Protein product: CASSLWGSPYEQYF.

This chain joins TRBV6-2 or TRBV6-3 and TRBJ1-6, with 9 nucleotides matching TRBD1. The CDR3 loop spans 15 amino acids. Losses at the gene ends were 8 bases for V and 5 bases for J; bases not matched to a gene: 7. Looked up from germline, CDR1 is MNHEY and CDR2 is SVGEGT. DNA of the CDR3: TGTGCCAGCTCGGGGACAGGGCGCGATAATTCACCCCTCCACTTT. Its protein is CASSGTGRDNSPLHF.

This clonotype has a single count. CDR3 sequence (DNA): TGTGCCAGTAGCCTTAGCGGGGACTACAATGAGCAGTTCTTC. Residues: CASSLSGDYNEQFF. The chain carries TRBV19 and TRBJ2-1, with TRBD2 identical over 8 bases. The CDR3 covers 14 residues. V shed 6 bases, J shed 3 bases, and the junction held 4 bases outside the gene matches. Germline V lookup: CDR1 LNHDA, CDR2 SQIVND (reference sequence).

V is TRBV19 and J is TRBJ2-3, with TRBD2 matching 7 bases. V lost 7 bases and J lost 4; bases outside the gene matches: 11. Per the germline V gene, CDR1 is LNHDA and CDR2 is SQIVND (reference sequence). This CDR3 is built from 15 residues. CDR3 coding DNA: TGTGCCAGTAACTTGGATGAGCGGGGTGCAGATACGCAGTATTTT. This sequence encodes CASNLDERGADTQYF. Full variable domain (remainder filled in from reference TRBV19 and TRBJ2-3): DGGITQSPKYLFRKEGQNVTLSCEQNLNHDAMYWYRQDPGQGLRLIYYSQIVNDFQKGDIAEGYSVSREKKESFPLTVTSAQKNPTAFYLCASNLDERGADTQYFGPGTRLTVL.

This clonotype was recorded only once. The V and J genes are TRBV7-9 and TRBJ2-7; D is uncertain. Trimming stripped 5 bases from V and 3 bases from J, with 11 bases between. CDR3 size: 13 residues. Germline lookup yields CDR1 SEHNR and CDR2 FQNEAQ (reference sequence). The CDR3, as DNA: TGTGCCAGCAGCCCGGATTGGGTCTACGAGCAGTACTTC. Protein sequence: CASSPDWVYEQYF.

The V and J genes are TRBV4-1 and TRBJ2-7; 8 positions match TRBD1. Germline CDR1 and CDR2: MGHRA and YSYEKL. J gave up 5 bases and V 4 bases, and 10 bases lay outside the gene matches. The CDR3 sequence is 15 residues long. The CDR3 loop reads CASSLSRGTGHEQYF. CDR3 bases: TGCGCCAGCAGCCTCTCTAGGGGGACAGGTCACGAGCAGTACTTC.

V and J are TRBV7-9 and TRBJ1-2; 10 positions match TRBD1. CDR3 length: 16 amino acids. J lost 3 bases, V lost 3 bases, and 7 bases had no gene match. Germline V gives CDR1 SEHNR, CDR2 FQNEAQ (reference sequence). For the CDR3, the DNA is TGTGCCAGCAGCTTGGTCGGACAGGGGGAGGACTATGGCTACACCTTC. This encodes CASSLVGQGEDYGYTF. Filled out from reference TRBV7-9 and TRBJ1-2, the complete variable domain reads DTGVSQNPRHKITKRGQNVTFRCDPISEHNRLYWYRQTLGQGPEFLTYFQNEAQLEKSRLLSDRFSAERPKGSFSTLEIQRTEQGDSAMYLCASSLVGQGEDYGYTFGSGTRLTVV.

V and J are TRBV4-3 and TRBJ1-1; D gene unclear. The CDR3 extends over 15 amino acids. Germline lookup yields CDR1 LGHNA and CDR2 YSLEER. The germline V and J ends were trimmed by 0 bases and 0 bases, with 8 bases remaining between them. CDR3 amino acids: CASSQERWVNTEAFF. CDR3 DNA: TGCGCCAGCAGCCAAGAAAGATGGGTGAACACTGAAGCTTTCTTT.